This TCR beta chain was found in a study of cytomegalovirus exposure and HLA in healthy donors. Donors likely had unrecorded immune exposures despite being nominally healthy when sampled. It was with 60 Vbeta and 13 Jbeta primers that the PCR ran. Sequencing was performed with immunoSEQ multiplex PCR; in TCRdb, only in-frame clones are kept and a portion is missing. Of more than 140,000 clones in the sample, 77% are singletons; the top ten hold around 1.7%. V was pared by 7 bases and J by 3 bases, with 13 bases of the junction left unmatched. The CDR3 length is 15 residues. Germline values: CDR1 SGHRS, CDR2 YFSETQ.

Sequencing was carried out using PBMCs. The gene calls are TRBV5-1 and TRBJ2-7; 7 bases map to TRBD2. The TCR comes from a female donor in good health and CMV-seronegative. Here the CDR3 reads CASSPPASGYYEQYF. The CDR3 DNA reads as TGCGCCAGCTCCCCTCCAGCTAGCGGATACTACGAGCAGTACTTC.